These 27 T cell receptor beta chains came from one sample sequenced in a study of control samples from healthy donors and cancer patients. This table comes from immunoSEQ multiplex PCR, and its TCRdb copy is limited to in-frame clones, with some not included. The sample lists around 150,000 clones, 85% to 95% occurring once. The source material was blood. The receptors shown here come from a woman between 35 and 50 years old in good health.

The chain is built from TRBV4-2 and TRBJ1-4; 7 bases are a match to TRBD1. CDR3 length: 16 residues. The J segment lost 2 bases and the V segment lost 1 base, leaving 4 bases of the junction unmatched. The germline gives CDR1 LGHNA, CDR2 YNFKEQ. In DNA, the CDR3 is TGTGCCAGCAGCCAAGCTACAGGGGTGACTAATGAAAAACTGTTTTTT. This encodes CASSQATGVTNEKLFF.

The CDR3: CASSYRGGNSPLHF. DNA of the CDR3: TGTGCCAGCAGTTATCGGGGGGGTAATTCACCCCTCCACTTT. The genes are TRBV6-5 and TRBJ1-6; TRBD1 might be the D (5 bases). Germline V gives CDR1 MNHEY, CDR2 SVGAGI. The ends were cut back, 3 bases at V and 6 bases at J, with 9 bases in the middle. CDR3 length: 14 residues.

This sequence joins TRBV18 and TRBJ1-1, with TRBD1 identical over 7 bases. Germline trimming cut 3 bases from V and 3 bases from J; bases unmatched to any gene: 1. The CDR3 sequence is 13 residues long. Germline V lookup: CDR1 KGHSH, CDR2 LQKENI. In nucleotides, the CDR3 is TGTGCCAGCTCACCGACAGGGTACACTGAAGCTTTCTTT. Translation gives CASSPTGYTEAFF.

This chain joins TRBV15 and TRBJ2-7; possible D gene TRBD2, 5 bases. The CDR3 covers 16 residues. Per the germline V gene, CDR1 is LNHNV and CDR2 is YYDKDF (reference sequence). V gave up 5 bases and J gave up 2 bases, with 19 bases separating them. CDR3 loop: CATSSRSGKHAYEQYF. The CDR3 DNA sequence: TGTGCCACCAGCTCTCGCTCGGGGAAACATGCCTACGAGCAGTACTTC.

This chain joins TRBV7-9 and TRBJ2-7; 9 nucleotides agree with TRBD1. CDR1 and CDR2 from the germline V gene are SEHNR and FQNEAQ (reference sequence). The CDR3 covers 14 residues. Trimming cost V 4 bases and J 4 bases; bases outside gene matches: 5. CDR3 loop: CASSSGDREYEQYF. The CDR3 coding sequence is TGTGCCAGCAGCTCGGGGGACAGGGAATACGAGCAGTACTTC.

The chain is built from TRBV5-6 and TRBJ1-1; D possibly corresponds to TRBD1 (6 bases). The CDR3 has 17 amino acids. Between the trimmed V and J ends, which lost 4 bases and 6 bases, there was a span of 25 bases. CDR1 and CDR2 from the germline V gene are SGHDT and YYEEEE. CDR3 protein: CASSPGGRLEGGPEAFF. As DNA, the CDR3 is TGTGCCAGCAGCCCGGGGGGCCGGCTTGAAGGGGGGCCTGAAGCTTTCTTT.

The genes are TRBV11-3 and TRBJ1-2, with D hard to call. V shed 8 bases and J shed 12 bases, with 25 bases lying between them. Germline lookup yields CDR1 SGHNT and CDR2 YENEEA. The CDR3 length is 14 residues. The CDR3 region is CASVCRLGNFIDTF. CDR3 nucleotide sequence: TGTGCCAGCGTATGCAGGTTGGGAAATTTTATAGACACCTTC.

The V gene is TRBV2, the J gene TRBJ2-7; D not certain. The CDR3 consists of 14 residues. Trimming shortened V by 1 base and J by 2 bases, and 9 bases separated the two germline ends. Per germline, CDR1 SNHLY and CDR2 FYNNEI. Here the CDR3 DNA reads TGTGCCAGCAGTGAAGGGTTCAGAACCTACGAGCAGTACTTC. Residues: CASSEGFRTYEQYF.

The genes are TRBV11-1 and TRBJ2-7; the match to TRBD1 covers 7 bases. The CDR3 length is 13 residues. Looked up from germline, CDR1 is SGHAT and CDR2 is FQDESV (reference sequence). V dropped 5 bases and J dropped 1; count of bases not matched to a gene: 2. The CDR3 DNA sequence: TGTGCCAGCAGCGGGACAGCATCCTACGAGCAGTACTTC. Its translation: CASSGTASYEQYF.

The chain joins TRBV7-2 to TRBJ1-1; D is unresolved. Germline CDR1 reads SGHTA; CDR2 reads FQGNSA. The CDR3 has 11 residues. Deletions cut 7 bases from V and 6 bases from J, with 9 bases between. The CDR3 DNA sequence: TGTGCCAGCACCTCCCAGGCTGAAGCTTTCTTT. Amino acids: CASTSQAEAFF.

The sample holds a few counts of this clone. The chain joins TRBV27 to TRBJ1-5; possible D gene TRBD1, 5 bases. CDR1 and CDR2 from the germline V gene are MNHEY and SMNVEV (reference sequence). This CDR3 contains 15 residues. V was shortened by 4 bases and J by 2 bases, with 12 bases between the two germline ends. CDR3 DNA sequence: TGTGCCAGCAGTTGGGCTGGGGCGGGCAATCAGCCCCAGCATTTT. Protein: CASSWAGAGNQPQHF.

This sequence joins TRBV10-3 and TRBJ2-7; possible D gene TRBD2, 5 bases. V was pared by 1 base and J by 1 base, with 11 bases between. CDR3 length equals 15 residues. Germline lookup yields CDR1 ENHRY and CDR2 SYGVKD. The CDR3 coding sequence is TGTGCCATCAGTGAGTGGTCTAGCCGGTCCTACGAGCAGTACTTC. Translation: CAISEWSSRSYEQYF.

This clone was seen a few times. The chain recombines TRBV30 with TRBJ1-2, with TRBD1 matching over 10 bases. The CDR3 length is 15 residues. The J segment lost 4 bases and the V segment lost 2 bases, leaving 7 bases of the junction unmatched. CDR1 is GTSNPN and CDR2 is SVGIG in the germline V gene (reference sequence). The DNA for the CDR3 is TGTGCCTGGAGTATGGGACAGGGGAGCATCTATGGCTACACCTTC. It translates to CAWSMGQGSIYGYTF.

The V and J genes are TRBV6-6 and TRBJ1-5, with 8 bases identical to TRBD1. This CDR3 is built from 16 residues. In germline, CDR1 is MNHNY, CDR2 SVGAGI (reference sequence). V shed 5 bases, J shed 3 bases, and the junction held 9 bases outside the gene matches. The CDR3 region has the DNA TGTGCCAGCAGTGGAAACAGGGGGAGAGTCAATCAGCCCCAGCATTTT. Its protein product is CASSGNRGRVNQPQHF.

In this sample, this clone turned up once. The V gene is TRBV19, the J gene TRBJ1-5; 10 bases agree with TRBD1. The germline V gene has CDR1 LNHDA and CDR2 SQIVND (reference sequence). V trimming: 9 bases; J trimming: 0 bases; junction bases outside the gene matches: 11. The CDR3 consists of 17 residues. Here the CDR3 DNA reads TGTGCCAGCAGTTGGACAGGGGGGGTAGATAGCAATCAGCCCCAGCATTTT. Translating it yields CASSWTGGVDSNQPQHF.

This rearrangement joins TRBV5-5 to TRBJ2-7; D remains ambiguous. The germline V and J ends were trimmed by 1 base and 1 base, with 6 bases remaining between them. This CDR3 region has 13 residues. Germline V CDR1 and CDR2: SGHKS, YYEKEE (reference sequence). The CDR3 DNA sequence: TGTGCCAGCAGCTTGATTAGTTCCTACGAGCAGTACTTC. This codes for CASSLISSYEQYF.

This rearrangement joins TRBV7-2 to TRBJ1-1; no firm D call. Trimming pared 1 base from V and 1 base from J, leaving 13 bases between. CDR3 size: 16 residues. Germline CDR1 reads SGHTA; CDR2 reads FQGNSA. CDR3 coding DNA: TGTGCCAGCAGCTTAGTACGTGCAGGTCGGAACACTGAAGCTTTCTTT. Protein sequence: CASSLVRAGRNTEAFF.

V usage is TRBV6-6 and J usage is TRBJ2-5; the match to TRBD2 covers 8 bases. V gave up 7 bases and J gave up 4 bases; unmatched junction bases: 5. This CDR3 spans 13 amino acids. Looked up from germline, CDR1 is MNHNY and CDR2 is SVGAGI (reference sequence). CDR3 bases: TGTGCCAGCATGTCGGGAGGGTCAGAGACCCAGTACTTC. Its protein product is CASMSGGSETQYF.

This chain links TRBV28 with TRBJ2-7; 8 bases agree with TRBD1. Germline CDR1 and CDR2: MDHEN and SYDVKM. There are 13 residues in the CDR3. J gave up 6 bases and V 6 bases, and 7 bases lay outside the gene matches. The CDR3 DNA reads as TGTGCCAGCAGACAACCTACAGGGGGCGAGCAGTACTTC. Amino acids: CASRQPTGGEQYF. The whole variable domain, filled in from reference TRBV28 and TRBJ2-7, reads DVKVTQSSRYLVKRTGEKVFLECVQDMDHENMFWYRQDPGLGLRLIYFSYDVKMKEKGDIPEGYSVSREKKERFSLILESASTNQTSMYLCASRQPTGGEQYFGPGTRLTVT.

The chain is built from TRBV3-1 (or the pseudogene TRBV3-2) and TRBJ2-5; D possibly corresponds to TRBD2 (5 bases). This CDR3 comprises 15 residues. Germline V gene sequence: CDR1 LGHDT, CDR2 YNNKEL (reference sequence). Trimming cost V 1 base and J 2 bases, with 11 bases left between them. CDR3 DNA: TGTGCCAGCAGCCAAGGCATCGGCGGGCAAGAGACCCAGTACTTC. Protein sequence: CASSQGIGGQETQYF.

V and J are TRBV19 and TRBJ2-1, with 7 bases aligning to TRBD2. CDR1 is LNHDA, CDR2 SQIVND, per germline (reference sequence). The CDR3 totals 14 residues. J was trimmed by 6 bases and V by 1 base; bases with no gene match: 3. The CDR3 bases are TGTGCCAGTAGTATAGCGGGAGGTGTCAATGAGCAGTTCTTC. Its protein is CASSIAGGVNEQFF.

This sequence joins TRBV19 and TRBJ1-5; D remains ambiguous. The V gene's germline CDR1 is LNHDA and CDR2 SQIVND (reference sequence). This CDR3 region has 15 residues. Trimming cost V 4 bases and J 2 bases, with 12 bases left between them. The CDR3 is CASSRETIRNQPQHF. The CDR3 region has the DNA TGTGCCAGTAGTAGAGAGACAATACGCAATCAGCCCCAGCATTTT.

The chain has TRBV20-1 and TRBJ1-1; D not resolved. The CDR3 consists of 11 residues. V lost 6 bases, J lost 3 bases, and 8 bases lay in between. Germline CDR1 is DFQATT and CDR2 is SNEGSKA (reference sequence). The CDR3 DNA reads TGCAGTGCGAGCAGATACACTGAAGCTTTCTTT. Translated: CSASRYTEAFF.

V gene TRBV9 combines with J gene TRBJ1-2; D not certain. Germline CDR1 is SGDLS and CDR2 is YYNGEE. The CDR3 loop spans 11 amino acids. V lost 6 bases and J 5 bases, leaving 8 bases between the germline ends. CDR3 sequence (DNA): TGTGCCAGCAACGGAATATATGGCTACACCTTC. This gives the protein CASNGIYGYTF.

Here the CDR3 reads CASSLGTGGTYRDGYTF. The DNA of the CDR3 is TGTGCCAGCAGCTTGGGGACAGGGGGCACATACAGGGATGGCTACACCTTC. The chain uses TRBV13 and TRBJ1-2, with 12 bases matching TRBD1. This CDR3 contains 17 residues. Trimming took 3 bases from V and 6 from J; bases not matched to a gene: 11. CDR1 and CDR2 from the germline V gene are PRHDT and FYEKMQ (reference sequence).

The chain has TRBV7-2 and TRBJ2-2, with D perhaps matching TRBD2 (6 bases). The CDR3 loop spans 16 amino acids. Trimming took off 3 bases at V and 1 base at J, with 12 bases between the two ends. Germline assignment: CDR1 SGHTA and CDR2 FQGNSA. This CDR3 reads CASSFVLAGNTGELFF. In DNA, the CDR3 is TGTGCCAGCAGCTTCGTACTAGCAGGGAACACCGGGGAGCTGTTTTTT.

V gene TRBV5-4 combines with J gene TRBJ1-2, with TRBD1 identical over 8 bases. Germline CDR1 reads SGHNT; CDR2 reads YYREEE (reference sequence). With 4 bases clipped from V and 0 bases from J, the junction kept 5 bases outside the gene matches. The CDR3 is 15 amino acids. CDR3 bases: TGTGCCAGCAGCAACCGACAGGGGTCTAACTATGGCTACACCTTC. Amino acid sequence: CASSNRQGSNYGYTF.